These 23 T cell receptor beta chains share one sample of origin, sequenced in a study of T cell responses to AZD1222 COVID-19 vaccine. Profiling relied on immunoSEQ multiplex PCR, and the TCRdb table lists in-frame clones only, not all of them. The sample has about 260,000 clones, more than 85% seen once. The sample was peripheral blood, taken on day 0 of AZD1222 vaccination. The receptors originated from an adult in good health.

In DNA form, the CDR3 reads TGTGCCATCAGTGATTCAGGGTTCGATCAGCCCCAGCATTTT. It codes for CAISDSGFDQPQHF. V and J are TRBV10-3 and TRBJ1-5; possible D gene TRBD1, 5 bases. Germline V lookup: CDR1 ENHRY, CDR2 SYGVKD. Trimming took off 3 bases at V and 5 bases at J, with 11 bases between the two ends. The length of the CDR3 is 14 residues.

The gene calls are TRBV7-3 and TRBJ2-1; 10 bases are shared with TRBD2. The CDR3 has 16 residues. V was pared by 5 bases and J by 10 bases, with 14 bases of the junction left unmatched. CDR1 is SGHTA, CDR2 FQGTGA, per germline. The CDR3 is CASSPSGASGSGEQFF. CDR3 DNA: TGTGCCAGCAGCCCCTCGGGGGCTAGCGGGAGCGGCGAGCAGTTCTTC.

The chain is built from TRBV5-4 and TRBJ2-3, with TRBD2 matching over 7 bases. With 0 bases clipped from V and 6 bases from J, the junction kept 4 bases outside the gene matches. CDR1 and CDR2 (germline): SGHNT, YYREEE (reference sequence). The CDR3 is 14 residues long. CDR3 DNA: TGTGCCAGCAGCTTGGTAACTAGCGCCGATACGCAGTATTTT. Its translation: CASSLVTSADTQYF.

The chain employs TRBV6-5 and TRBJ2-7, with 7 bases aligning to TRBD2. With 5 bases clipped from V and 6 bases from J, the junction kept 4 bases outside the gene matches. This CDR3 has 12 residues. Germline V CDR1 and CDR2: MNHEY, SVGAGI. CDR3 DNA: TGTGCCAGCAGTACGGGGGGACTCGAGCAGTACTTC. Its protein is CASSTGGLEQYF.

V gene TRBV5-1 combines with J gene TRBJ2-7; tentative D call: TRBD1 (6 bases). CDR3 size: 13 residues. CDR1 is SGHRS, CDR2 YFSETQ, per germline. The V and J ends lost 1 base and 2 bases respectively, with 7 bases between them. The CDR3 region is CASSLTGPYEQYF. The CDR3, as DNA: TGCGCCAGCAGCTTGACAGGGCCCTACGAGCAGTACTTC.

V is TRBV2 and J is TRBJ2-7, with 8 bases matching TRBD2. V lost 0 bases to trimming and J lost 2 bases; unmatched junction nucleotides: 9. This CDR3 spans 17 amino acids. Germline values: CDR1 SNHLY, CDR2 FYNNEI. CDR3 in amino acids: CASSEASPMGLAYEQYF. The CDR3 bases are TGTGCCAGCAGTGAAGCCTCCCCGATGGGACTAGCCTACGAGCAGTACTTC.

This rearrangement joins TRBV27 to TRBJ2-7; D uncertain. The V end lost 5 bases, the J end lost 4 bases, and 3 bases lay between the germline ends. Per the germline V gene, CDR1 is MNHEY and CDR2 is SMNVEV (reference sequence). The CDR3 consists of 10 residues. The CDR3 sequence is CASSPYEQYF. DNA for the CDR3: TGTGCCAGCAGTCCTTACGAGCAGTACTTC.

The rearrangement uses TRBV9 and TRBJ1-3; unclear D gene. Germline-derived CDR1 and CDR2 are SGDLS and YYNGEE. Trimming removed 4 bases at V and 4 bases at J, with 6 bases between. The CDR3 loop spans 12 amino acids. The CDR3 here is CASSRVGNTIYF. The CDR3 bases are TGTGCCAGCAGCAGGGTCGGAAACACCATATATTTT.

V gene TRBV30 combines with J gene TRBJ2-2, with TRBD2 identical over 9 bases. This CDR3 comprises 14 residues. CDR1 is GTSNPN, CDR2 SVGIG, per germline (reference sequence). Trimming took 7 bases from V and 7 from J; bases not matched to a gene: 10. CDR3 region: CASKRGVQGGELFF. Here the CDR3 DNA reads TGTGCCTCAAAGCGGGGGGTACAGGGCGGGGAGCTGTTTTTT.

The rearrangement uses TRBV25-1 and TRBJ2-3; D is possibly TRBD1 (6 bases). CDR1 MGHDK and CDR2 SYGVNS come from the germline V gene. The CDR3 contains 13 residues. Trimming removed 4 bases at V and 3 bases at J, with 8 bases between. Written as DNA, the CDR3 is TGTGCCAGCAGTGCAACAGGGACAGATACGCAGTATTTT. Translation: CASSATGTDTQYF. Full variable domain (missing parts from reference TRBV25-1 and TRBJ2-3): EADIYQTPRYLVIGTGKKITLECSQTMGHDKMYWYQQDPGMELHLIHYSYGVNSTEKGDLSSESTVSRIRTEHFPLTLESARPSHTSQYLCASSATGTDTQYFGPGTRLTVL.

This clone was detected once. The genes are TRBV9 and TRBJ2-5; TRBD2 matches at 16 bases. The CDR3 is 19 amino acids. V shed 4 bases and J 1 base; nucleotides not matched to a gene: 10. CDR1 and CDR2 from the germline V gene are SGDLS and YYNGEE. CDR3 sequence: CASSTGLAGGLGLQETQYF. CDR3 in DNA: TGTGCCAGCAGCACGGGACTAGCGGGGGGGCTTGGTCTCCAAGAGACCCAGTACTTC.

This chain joins TRBV2 and TRBJ2-1, with D possibly being TRBD1 (6 bases). CDR1 is SNHLY, CDR2 FYNNEI, per germline. Trimming removed 7 bases from V and 6 bases from J, with 22 bases in between. This CDR3 is built from 16 residues. As DNA, the CDR3 is TGTGCCAGCACTTTCAAAAGGGCCAGGGGTCGCAATGAGCAGTTCTTC. Translation gives CASTFKRARGRNEQFF.

This chain uses TRBV20-1 with TRBJ1-2; D unresolved. CDR3 length: 13 residues. CDR1 and CDR2 (germline): DFQATT, SNEGSKA (reference sequence). Trimming stripped 3 bases from V and 1 base from J, with 9 bases between. The CDR3 nucleotides are TGCAGTGCTAGTCATCAGGATAACTATGGCTACACCTTC. It specifies CSASHQDNYGYTF.

J is TRBJ1-5 and V is TRBV7-9; a possible D gene is TRBD1 (5 bases). This CDR3 comprises 15 residues. CDR1 is SEHNR and CDR2 is FQNEAQ in the germline V gene (reference sequence). Trimming left V 3 bases short and J 5 bases short, with 14 bases between. The CDR3 coding sequence is TGTGCCAGCAGCTTGGGCGGGGCCCTATATCAGCCCCAGCATTTT. Its protein is CASSLGGALYQPQHF.

The chain is built from TRBV2 and TRBJ1-2; 11 nucleotides line up with TRBD1. V lost 8 bases, J lost 2 bases, and 4 bases stayed unmatched. Germline CDR1 SNHLY, CDR2 FYNNEI. This CDR3 is built from 14 residues. The CDR3 is CASGRDRGNYGYTF. CDR3 in DNA: TGTGCCAGCGGTAGGGACAGGGGGAACTATGGCTACACCTTC.

The J gene is TRBJ2-3, the V gene TRBV5-1; TRBD2 matches 7 bases. The CDR3 totals 15 residues. CDR1 and CDR2 (germline): SGHRS, YFSETQ. V gave up 1 base and J gave up 1 base; unmatched junction bases: 3. CDR3 amino acids: CASSLNLAGTDTQYF. In DNA form, the CDR3 reads TGCGCCAGCAGCTTGAATCTAGCGGGCACAGATACGCAGTATTTT.

This clone was detected once. The V call is TRBV6-5, the J call TRBJ1-2, with 8 nucleotides matching TRBD1. Trimming removed 6 bases from V and 7 bases from J; junction bases left unmatched: 7. The V gene's germline CDR1 is MNHEY and CDR2 SVGAGI. This CDR3 comprises 13 residues. The DNA for the CDR3 is TGTGCCAGCAGCAAGACAGGGGAGCGTGGCTACACCTTC. Protein product: CASSKTGERGYTF.

The chain joins TRBV9 to TRBJ2-7; D is perhaps TRBD1 (6 bases). CDR3 length equals 13 residues. Germline V gene lookup returns CDR1 SGDLS and CDR2 YYNGEE. The V gene lost 0 bases and the J gene lost 6 bases, with 10 bases spanning the gap. CDR3 nucleotide sequence: TGTGCCAGCAGCGTAGGCAGGGGTGGCGAGCAGTACTTC. Translation gives CASSVGRGGEQYF.

This chain links TRBV5-6 with TRBJ2-3; D is possibly TRBD1 or TRBD2 (5 bases each). Trimming stripped 0 bases from V and 0 bases from J, with 8 bases between. CDR3 length: 15 amino acids. The germline V gene has CDR1 SGHDT and CDR2 YYEEEE. The CDR3 sequence is CASSLGGVSTDTQYF. The CDR3 DNA is TGTGCCAGCAGCTTGGGAGGGGTGAGCACAGATACGCAGTATTTT. The complete variable domain, with remaining parts taken from reference TRBV5-6 and TRBJ2-3, reads DAGVTQSPTHLIKTRGQQVTLRCSPKSGHDTVSWYQQALGQGPQFIFQYYEEEERQRGNFPDRFSGHQFPNYSSELNVNALLLGDSALYLCASSLGGVSTDTQYFGPGTRLTVL.

The chain uses TRBV7-9 and TRBJ1-3; D uncertain. CDR3 size: 13 residues. Germline loops: CDR1 SEHNR, CDR2 FQNEAQ (reference sequence). Trimming took off 4 bases at V and 1 base at J, with 5 bases between the two ends. The CDR3 loop reads CASSSRSGNTIYF. For the CDR3, the DNA is TGTGCCAGCAGCTCAAGGTCTGGAAACACCATATATTTT.

The V call is TRBV10-2, the J call TRBJ1-4; tentative D call: TRBD1 (5 bases). V was pared by 4 bases and J by 2 bases, with 11 bases between. Germline CDR1 WSHSY, CDR2 SAAADI. The CDR3 consists of 15 residues. The CDR3 protein is CASSGDGETNEKLFF. CDR3 coding DNA: TGCGCCAGCAGTGGGGACGGAGAGACTAATGAAAAACTGTTTTTT.

V is TRBV7-2 and J is TRBJ2-1; D could derive from TRBD1 or TRBD2 (5 bases each). Germline-derived CDR1 and CDR2 are SGHTA and FQGNSA. This CDR3 contains 17 residues. Trimming stripped 3 bases from V and 6 bases from J, with 21 bases between. The CDR3 here is CASSFLTGHGGGNEQFF. For the CDR3, the DNA is TGTGCCAGCAGCTTTCTCACTGGACACGGCGGAGGCAATGAGCAGTTCTTC.

The chain couples TRBV4-1 to TRBJ2-2, with TRBD1 as a possible D gene (6 bases). V was trimmed by 4 bases and J by 5 bases, leaving 8 bases between them. CDR3 length: 13 residues. CDR1 is MGHRA and CDR2 is YSYEKL in the germline V gene. The CDR3 nucleotides are TGCGCCAGCAGCCTAGACAGGACCGGGGAGCTGTTTTTT. Amino acid sequence: CASSLDRTGELFF.